One sample yielded the 7 T cell receptor beta chains listed below, sequenced in a study of T cells after yellow fever vaccination. TCRdb re-called the 5' RACE reads with MiXCR, one entry per CDR3 protein. Of 100,000 to 150,000 distinct CDR3 sequences in the sample, 8.9% were seen once. Here the sequenced sample was CD8+ T cells sorted from PBMCs, taken on the day of the yellow fever booster vaccination. The receptor source for this set is a young man who received the YFV17D yellow fever vaccine.

CDR3 loop: CASSLLAGDNQETQYF. CDR3 sequence (DNA): TGTGCCAGCAGTTTATTAGCGGGGGACAACCAAGAGACCCAGTACTTC. This chain joins TRBV28 and TRBJ2-5, with 9 positions matching TRBD2. With 1 base clipped from V and 0 bases from J, the junction kept 3 bases outside the gene matches. The CDR3 is made up of 16 amino acids. Germline V lookup: CDR1 MDHEN, CDR2 SYDVKM.

This clonotype was counted only a few times. The chain is built from TRBV2 and TRBJ2-7; D is uncertain. Deletions cut 8 bases from V and 2 bases from J, with 16 bases between. In germline, CDR1 is SNHLY, CDR2 FYNNEI. The CDR3 is 14 residues long. In nucleotides, the CDR3 is TGTGCCAGCGCAACTGGATCGTCCGCCTACGAGCAGTACTTC. Amino acid sequence: CASATGSSAYEQYF.

This clonotype has a handful of counts. The chain recombines TRBV7-3 with TRBJ2-2; D is unclear. CDR3 length: 18 amino acids. Germline V gives CDR1 SGHTA, CDR2 FQGTGA. Trimming removed 2 bases at V and 0 bases at J, with 16 bases between. The CDR3 loop reads CASSLVALRGANTGELFF. CDR3 nucleotides: TGTGCCAGCAGCTTAGTCGCCCTAAGAGGCGCGAACACCGGGGAGCTGTTTTTT. Full variable domain (remainder filled in from reference TRBV7-3 and TRBJ2-2): GAGVSQTPSNKVTEKGKYVELRCDPISGHTALYWYRQSLGQGPEFLIYFQGTGAADDSGLPNDRFFAVRPEGSVSTLKIQRTERGDSAVYLCASSLVALRGANTGELFFGEGSRLTVL.

This clonotype was detected only a few times. The chain carries TRBV6-1 and TRBJ2-7; tentative D call: TRBD1 (5 bases). CDR3 length: 13 amino acids. CDR1 and CDR2 from the germline V gene are MNHNS and SASEGT. Trimming cost V 6 bases and J 0 bases, with 9 bases left between them. As DNA, the CDR3 is TGTGCCAGCAGCCAGACAGACTCCTACGAGCAGTACGTC. Protein sequence: CASSQTDSYEQYV.

This clonotype was seen only a few times. V usage is TRBV30 and J usage is TRBJ2-7; D may be TRBD1 (6 bases). Germline V gives CDR1 GTSNPN, CDR2 SVGIG (reference sequence). The CDR3 is 16 amino acids. The V and J ends lost 0 bases and 0 bases respectively, with 15 bases between them. CDR3 sequence: CAWSVLVGQLSYEQYF. In DNA form, the CDR3 reads TGTGCCTGGAGTGTACTAGTCGGACAGCTCTCCTACGAGCAGTACTTC.

J is TRBJ2-6 and V is TRBV9, with TRBD1 identical over 7 bases. The germline V gene has CDR1 SGDLS and CDR2 YYNGEE. J was trimmed by 0 bases and V by 4 bases; bases with no gene match: 7. This CDR3 is built from 17 residues. CDR3 coding DNA: TGTGCCAGCAGCCTCAGGACAGGCAGCTCTGGGGCCAACGTCCTGACTTTC. Protein: CASSLRTGSSGANVLTF.

This sequence joins TRBV6-2 or TRBV6-3 and TRBJ2-7, with 9 bases that match TRBD2. The germline gives CDR1 MNHEY, CDR2 SVGEGT. The ends lost 2 bases at V and 4 bases at J; junction bases unmatched: 3. This CDR3 contains 14 residues. The CDR3 region is CASSYGGGEYEQYF. In nucleotides, the CDR3 is TGTGCCAGCAGTTACGGCGGGGGGGAATACGAGCAGTACTTC.